This T cell receptor beta chain was recorded in a study of T cell responses to AZD1222 COVID-19 vaccine. Notes on the study in general: White British donors predominated, females outnumbered males, and clonal diversity was possibly underestimated.

As for this clone: Its antigen is undetermined.

The germline CDR1 and CDR2 sequences are LNHNV and YYDKDF (reference sequence). This CDR3 has 12 amino acids. V was pared by 0 bases and J by 7 bases, with 7 bases between. Repertoires were generated with immunoSEQ multiplex PCR, while TCRdb's copy carries only in-frame clones and drops some. This table holds 250,000 to 300,000 clones, 94% found once. Pooling of second doses given at about 4 or about 12 weeks was done. This specimen was peripheral blood, taken 28 days after the second AZD1222 dose. The chain recombines TRBV15 with TRBJ2-7; perhaps D is TRBD1 or TRBD2 (5 bases each). The TCR sequence derives from an adult who received the AZD1222 COVID-19 vaccine. CDR3 in amino acids: CATSREWGEQYF. The CDR3 nucleotides read TGTGCCACCAGCAGAGAATGGGGGGAGCAGTACTTC.